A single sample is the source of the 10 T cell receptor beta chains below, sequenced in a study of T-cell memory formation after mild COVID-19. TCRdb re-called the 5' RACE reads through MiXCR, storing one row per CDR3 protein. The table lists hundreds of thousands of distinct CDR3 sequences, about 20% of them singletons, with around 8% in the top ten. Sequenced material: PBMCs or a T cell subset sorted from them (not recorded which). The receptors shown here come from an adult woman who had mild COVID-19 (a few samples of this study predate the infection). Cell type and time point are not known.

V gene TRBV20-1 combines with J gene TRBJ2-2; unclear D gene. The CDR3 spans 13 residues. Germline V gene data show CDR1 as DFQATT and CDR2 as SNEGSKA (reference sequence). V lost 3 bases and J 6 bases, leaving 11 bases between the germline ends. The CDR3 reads CSASVGKAGELFF. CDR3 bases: TGCAGTGCTAGTGTGGGGAAGGCCGGGGAGCTGTTTTTT.

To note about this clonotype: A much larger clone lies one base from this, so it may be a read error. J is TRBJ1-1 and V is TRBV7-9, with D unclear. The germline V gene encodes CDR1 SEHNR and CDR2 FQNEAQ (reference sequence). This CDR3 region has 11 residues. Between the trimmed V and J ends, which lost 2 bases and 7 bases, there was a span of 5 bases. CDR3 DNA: TGTGCCAGCAGCTTAAAAATTGAAGCTTTCTTT. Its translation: CASSLKIEAFF.

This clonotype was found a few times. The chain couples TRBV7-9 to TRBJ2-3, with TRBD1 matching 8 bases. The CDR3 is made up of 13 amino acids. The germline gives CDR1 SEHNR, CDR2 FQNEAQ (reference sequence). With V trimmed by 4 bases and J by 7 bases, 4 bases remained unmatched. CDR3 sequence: CASSSSGGYTQYF. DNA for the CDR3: TGTGCCAGCAGCTCATCAGGGGGCTATACGCAGTATTTT.

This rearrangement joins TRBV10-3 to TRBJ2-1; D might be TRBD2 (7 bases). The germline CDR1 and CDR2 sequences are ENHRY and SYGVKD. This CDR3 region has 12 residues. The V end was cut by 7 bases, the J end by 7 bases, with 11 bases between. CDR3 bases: TGTGCCATCAATGCGGGGGCGAATGAGCAGTTCTTC. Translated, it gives CAINAGANEQFF.

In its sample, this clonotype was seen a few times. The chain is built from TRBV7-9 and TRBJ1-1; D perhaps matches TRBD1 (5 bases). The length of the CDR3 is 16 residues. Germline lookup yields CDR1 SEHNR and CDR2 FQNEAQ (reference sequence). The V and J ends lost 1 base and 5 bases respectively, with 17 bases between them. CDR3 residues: CASSLGTGGGFTEAFF. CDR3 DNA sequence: TGTGCCAGCAGCTTAGGAACAGGCGGGGGGTTTACTGAAGCTTTCTTT. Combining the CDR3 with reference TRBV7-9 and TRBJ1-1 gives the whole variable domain DTGVSQNPRHKITKRGQNVTFRCDPISEHNRLYWYRQTLGQGPEFLTYFQNEAQLEKSRLLSDRFSAERPKGSFSTLEIQRTEQGDSAMYLCASSLGTGGGFTEAFFGQGTRLTVV.

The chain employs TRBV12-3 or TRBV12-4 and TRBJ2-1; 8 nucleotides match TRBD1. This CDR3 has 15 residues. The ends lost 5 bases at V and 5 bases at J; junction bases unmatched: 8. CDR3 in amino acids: CASSRSGTGNNEQFF. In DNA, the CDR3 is TGTGCCAGCAGTCGCTCCGGGACAGGTAACAATGAGCAGTTCTTC.

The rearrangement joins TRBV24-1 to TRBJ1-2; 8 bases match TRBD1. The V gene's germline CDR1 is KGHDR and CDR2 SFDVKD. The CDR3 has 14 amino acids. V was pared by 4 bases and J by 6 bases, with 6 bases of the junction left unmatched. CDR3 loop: CATSDPWTGNGYTF. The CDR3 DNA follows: TGTGCCACCAGTGACCCCTGGACAGGGAATGGCTACACCTTC.

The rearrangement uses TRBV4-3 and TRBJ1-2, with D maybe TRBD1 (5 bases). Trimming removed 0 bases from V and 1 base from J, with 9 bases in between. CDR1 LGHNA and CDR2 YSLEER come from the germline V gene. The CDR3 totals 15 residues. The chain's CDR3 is CASSQDEGYNYGYTF. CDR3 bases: TGCGCCAGCAGCCAAGACGAGGGGTATAACTATGGCTACACCTTC.

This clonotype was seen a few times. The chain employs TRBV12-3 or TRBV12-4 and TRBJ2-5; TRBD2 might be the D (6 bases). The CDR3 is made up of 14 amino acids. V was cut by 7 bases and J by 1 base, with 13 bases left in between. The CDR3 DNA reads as TGTGCCAGCACCTCATCCGGGAGCCAAGAGACCCAGTACTTC. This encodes CASTSSGSQETQYF.

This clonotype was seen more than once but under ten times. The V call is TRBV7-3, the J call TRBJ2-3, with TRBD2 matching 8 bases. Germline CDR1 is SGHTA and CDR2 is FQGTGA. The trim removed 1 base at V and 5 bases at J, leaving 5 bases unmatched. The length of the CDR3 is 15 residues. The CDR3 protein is CASSLRGTRKDTQYF. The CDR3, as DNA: TGTGCCAGCAGCTTAAGGGGGACTAGGAAAGATACGCAGTATTTT.